This T cell receptor (beta chain) was captured in a study of control samples from healthy donors and cancer patients. Germline-derived CDR1 and CDR2 are LGHDT and YNNKEL (reference sequence). Between the trimmed V and J ends, which lost 4 bases and 5 bases, there was a span of 18 bases. This CDR3 has 16 amino acids. TCRdb keeps only in-frame clones here, not all; method: immunoSEQ multiplex PCR. The repertoire includes tens of thousands of clones, over 75% of them detected once, and under 7.5% sits in the top ten. The specimen sequenced was blood. The V gene is TRBV3-1 (or the pseudogene TRBV3-2), the J gene TRBJ1-5; perhaps TRBD1 as D (6 bases). The receptor comes from a man aged 45 to 65 in good health. The CDR3 loop reads CASSPSDGQRHQPQHF. CDR3 nucleotides: TGTGCCAGCAGCCCCAGTGACGGACAGCGGCATCAGCCCCAGCATTTT.